The next 32 T cell receptor beta chains were all read from a single sample in a study of Tregs in tolerant kidney transplant recipients. The assay was immunoSEQ multiplex PCR, and TCRdb's table has in-frame clones only and misses some. This sample has fewer than 150,000 clones; 92% occur once, and the top ten carry roughly 0.61%. Sample: CD4+ T cells from blood. These TCRs come from a human donor in good health.

The gene calls are TRBV30 and TRBJ1-2, with 9 bases aligning to TRBD1. Germline trimming cut 6 bases from V and 3 bases from J; bases unmatched to any gene: 5. The CDR3 extends over 13 amino acids. The germline V gene has CDR1 GTSNPN and CDR2 SVGIG (reference sequence). The CDR3 region is CACPTGGDYGYTF. The CDR3 coding sequence is TGTGCCTGTCCAACAGGGGGCGACTATGGCTACACCTTC.

The chain uses TRBV2 and TRBJ1-2, with 8 bases matching TRBD1. The CDR3 has 14 residues. Germline V gene sequence: CDR1 SNHLY, CDR2 FYNNEI. J was trimmed by 2 bases and V by 6 bases; bases with no gene match: 5. CDR3 in amino acids: CASSDNRGNYGYTF. The DNA for the CDR3 is TGTGCCAGCAGCGACAACAGGGGGAACTATGGCTACACCTTC.

CDR3 sequence reads: CASSEQDSTDTQYF. CDR3 DNA: TGTGCCAGCAGTGAACAGGATAGCACAGATACGCAGTATTTT. This chain joins TRBV6-1 and TRBJ2-3; D remains ambiguous. V lost 2 bases, J lost 0 bases, and 6 bases lay in between. The CDR3 has 14 amino acids. Germline V gene data show CDR1 as MNHNS and CDR2 as SASEGT.

The V gene is TRBV4-2, the J gene TRBJ1-2; 11 bases map to TRBD1. The germline gives CDR1 LGHNA, CDR2 YNFKEQ. J was trimmed by 4 bases and V by 1 base; bases with no gene match: 11. CDR3 length: 18 amino acids. CDR3 in amino acids: CASSQGEAGTGGIYGYTF. In DNA, the CDR3 is TGTGCCAGCAGCCAAGGGGAGGCGGGGACAGGGGGAATCTATGGCTACACCTTC.

This clone was seen more than once but under ten times. The chain is built from TRBV6-1 and TRBJ1-5, with a possible D match to TRBD1 (5 bases). CDR1 MNHNS and CDR2 SASEGT come from the germline V gene. The V gene lost 8 bases and the J gene lost 3 bases, with 8 bases spanning the gap. This CDR3 region has 12 residues. CDR3 loop: CASSRDNQPQHF. As DNA, the CDR3 is TGTGCCAGCTCCAGGGACAATCAGCCCCAGCATTTT.

The rearrangement joins TRBV2 to TRBJ2-1; D possibly uses TRBD1 or TRBD2 (5 bases each). Germline V lookup: CDR1 SNHLY, CDR2 FYNNEI. Trimming took off 7 bases at V and 7 bases at J, with 23 bases between the two ends. This CDR3 spans 16 amino acids. CDR3 loop: CASTNSPGPRRNEQFF. The CDR3 DNA sequence: TGTGCCAGCACCAATAGTCCGGGGCCCAGGCGGAATGAGCAGTTCTTC. The full variable domain, with the rest looked up from reference TRBV2 and TRBJ2-1, is EPEVTQTPSHQVTQMGQEVILRCVPISNHLYFYWYRQILGQKVEFLVSFYNNEISEKSEIFDDQFSVERPDGSNFTLKIRSTKLEDSAMYFCASTNSPGPRRNEQFFGPGTRLTVL.

The table lists this clone with a count of one. The V gene is TRBV19, the J gene TRBJ2-5; 8 nucleotides line up with TRBD1. V shed 3 bases and J 2 bases; nucleotides not matched to a gene: 17. Germline V gives CDR1 LNHDA, CDR2 SQIVND (reference sequence). The CDR3 spans 19 residues. This CDR3 reads CASSIVGTGAFPFQETQYF. The CDR3 bases are TGTGCCAGTAGTATCGTAGGGACAGGAGCCTTCCCGTTTCAAGAGACCCAGTACTTC.

This clone was detected only a few times. V gene TRBV2 combines with J gene TRBJ1-2, with D uncertain. The CDR3 has 15 residues. Trimming left V 6 bases short and J 0 bases short, with 14 bases between. CDR1 is SNHLY, CDR2 FYNNEI, per germline. CDR3 coding DNA: TGTGCCAGCAGCCTGAGTCCTGCAGCTAACTATGGCTACACCTTC. It specifies CASSLSPAANYGYTF.

This clone was observed many times. The V and J genes are TRBV5-1 and TRBJ2-2; 10 positions match TRBD1. The trim removed 4 bases at V and 5 bases at J, leaving 5 bases unmatched. Looked up from germline, CDR1 is SGHRS and CDR2 is YFSETQ. The CDR3 is made up of 15 amino acids. CDR3 amino acids: CASSAGTGVTGELFF. CDR3 DNA: TGCGCCAGCAGCGCCGGGACAGGGGTAACCGGGGAGCTGTTTTTT.

The gene calls are TRBV7-6 and TRBJ1-2, with D perhaps TRBD1 (6 bases). The length of the CDR3 is 13 residues. Germline V gene data show CDR1 as SGHVS and CDR2 as FNYEAQ. Trimming pared 4 bases from V and 4 bases from J, leaving 10 bases between. The CDR3 is CASSSQGPYGYTF. The CDR3 DNA is TGTGCCAGCAGCTCACAGGGCCCCTATGGCTACACCTTC. The variable domain in full, with the rest retrieved from reference TRBV7-6 and TRBJ1-2, is GAGVSQSPRYKVTKRGQDVALRCDPISGHVSLYWYRQALGQGPEFLTYFNYEAQQDKSGLPNDRFSAERPEGSISTLTIQRTEQRDSAMYRCASSSQGPYGYTFGSGTRLTVV.

The CDR3 DNA reads TGCGCCAGCAGCTTCATGGACAAACGGGGGGATACGCAGTATTTT. It encodes CASSFMDKRGDTQYF. This rearrangement joins TRBV5-1 to TRBJ2-3, with D perhaps matching TRBD2 (6 bases). The germline V gene encodes CDR1 SGHRS and CDR2 YFSETQ. Trimming left V 2 bases short and J 6 bases short, with 16 bases between. The CDR3 is 15 amino acids.

The rearrangement uses TRBV4-1 and TRBJ1-1; 7 nucleotides match TRBD1. The germline CDR1 and CDR2 sequences are MGHRA and YSYEKL. The V gene end was trimmed by 0 bases and the J gene end by 5 bases; junction bases not matched to a gene: 9. The CDR3 runs to 16 residues. The CDR3, as DNA: TGCGCCAGCAGCCAAGAAGCCCGACAGGGCGGTACTGAAGCTTTCTTT. Protein sequence: CASSQEARQGGTEAFF.

V gene TRBV6-1 combines with J gene TRBJ2-2, with D perhaps TRBD1 (5 bases). The CDR3 totals 13 residues. Germline V gene lookup returns CDR1 MNHNS and CDR2 SASEGT. The ends were cut back, 5 bases at V and 5 bases at J, with 9 bases in the middle. In nucleotides, the CDR3 is TGTGCCAGCAGTCGAGGACAAACCGGGGAGCTGTTTTTT. Translating it yields CASSRGQTGELFF.

V is TRBV2 and J is TRBJ1-2; D not certain. This CDR3 comprises 14 residues. The V end was cut by 3 bases, the J end by 2 bases, with 10 bases between. Germline CDR1 SNHLY, CDR2 FYNNEI. This CDR3 reads CASSDGRSNYGYTF. The CDR3 region has the DNA TGTGCCAGCAGTGATGGCAGGAGCAACTATGGCTACACCTTC.

This clone was seen only once. The rearrangement joins TRBV20-1 to TRBJ1-2; possible D gene TRBD1, 5 bases. CDR3 length equals 11 residues. Trimming cost V 4 bases and J 8 bases, with 11 bases left between them. CDR1 and CDR2 from the germline V gene are DFQATT and SNEGSKA (reference sequence). The CDR3 loop is CSATRQWGYTF. CDR3 in DNA: TGCAGTGCTACCAGACAGTGGGGCTACACCTTC.

This clone was detected only once. The chain employs TRBV10-1 and TRBJ2-5; possibly TRBD2 for D (5 bases). Trimming left V 3 bases short and J 3 bases short, with 11 bases between. This CDR3 has 14 amino acids. Looked up from germline, CDR1 is WNHNN and CDR2 is SYGVQD (reference sequence). CDR3 sequence: CASSEEGREETQYF. CDR3 DNA: TGCGCCAGCAGTGAAGAGGGTCGGGAAGAGACCCAGTACTTC.

This sequence joins TRBV4-2 and TRBJ1-2, with D tentatively TRBD1 (5 bases). The length of the CDR3 is 15 residues. The V end lost 0 bases, the J end lost 4 bases, and 12 bases lay between the germline ends. Germline CDR1 reads LGHNA; CDR2 reads YNFKEQ. In nucleotides, the CDR3 is TGTGCCAGCAGCCAAGATGTTAGGGGTAGCTATGGCTACACCTTC. Its protein product is CASSQDVRGSYGYTF.

This chain uses TRBV5-4 with TRBJ2-5, with 10 nucleotides matching TRBD1. Germline V gene data show CDR1 as SGHNT and CDR2 as YYREEE (reference sequence). V lost 4 bases and J lost 4; bases outside the gene matches: 7. This CDR3 is built from 15 residues. CDR3 nucleotide sequence: TGTGCCAGCAGCACCACCGGGACAGGGGTAGAGACCCAGTACTTC. Amino acid sequence: CASSTTGTGVETQYF.

CDR3 region: CASSLNGNTEAFF. In nucleotides, the CDR3 is TGTGCCAGCAGTTTAAATGGGAACACTGAAGCTTTCTTT. The chain recombines TRBV27 with TRBJ1-1; no clear D. V lost 2 bases to trimming and J lost 1 base, with 5 bases between them. From germline, CDR1 is MNHEY and CDR2 SMNVEV (reference sequence). The CDR3 runs 13 residues.

The chain uses TRBV11-2 and TRBJ1-4, with D unresolved. Germline V gene lookup returns CDR1 SGHAT and CDR2 FQNNGV. This CDR3 spans 14 amino acids. V shed 5 bases and J shed 3 bases, with 10 bases lying between them. The CDR3 bases are TGTGCCAGCAGCCGCGGGAGGGCTAATGAAAAACTGTTTTTT. Protein sequence: CASSRGRANEKLFF.

The chain combines TRBV7-9 with TRBJ1-1; D unresolved. There are 13 residues in the CDR3. Trimming took 3 bases from V and 3 from J, leaving 8 bases between them. The germline CDR1 and CDR2 sequences are SEHNR and FQNEAQ (reference sequence). The CDR3 DNA is TGTGCCAGCAGCTTCTCGGTCGACACTGAAGCTTTCTTT. It is translated as CASSFSVDTEAFF.

This clone was counted between two and nine times. This rearrangement joins TRBV19 to TRBJ1-5; 7 nucleotides agree with TRBD1. CDR3 length: 14 residues. Trimming removed 6 bases from V and 3 bases from J; junction bases left unmatched: 5. The V gene's germline CDR1 is LNHDA and CDR2 SQIVND (reference sequence). The CDR3 nucleotides read TGTGCCAGTAGGGGGGACAGAAACAATCAGCCCCAGCATTTT. Encoded protein: CASRGDRNNQPQHF.

The chain uses TRBV2 and TRBJ1-1, with 9 bases that match TRBD1. CDR3 length equals 12 residues. CDR1 is SNHLY and CDR2 is FYNNEI in the germline V gene. With 10 bases clipped from V and 6 bases from J, the junction kept 6 bases outside the gene matches. CDR3 nucleotides: TGTGCCACTGGACAGGGGTTTGCTGAAGCTTTCTTT. Its protein is CATGQGFAEAFF.

V gene TRBV18 combines with J gene TRBJ1-2, with D possibly matching TRBD1 (6 bases). The V gene lost 6 bases and the J gene lost 6 bases, with 17 bases spanning the gap. CDR1 KGHSH and CDR2 LQKENI come from the germline V gene. CDR3 size: 14 residues. The CDR3 reads CASSPTQGWDGYTF. In nucleotides, the CDR3 is TGTGCCAGCTCCCCTACCCAGGGGTGGGATGGCTACACCTTC.

The chain employs TRBV7-3 and TRBJ1-1, with unresolved D. With 4 bases removed from V and 1 base from J, the gap between germline ends came to 7 bases. This CDR3 is 13 amino acids long. Per the germline V gene, CDR1 is SGHTA and CDR2 is FQGTGA. The CDR3 DNA sequence: TGTGCCAGCAGCTCACACGGGAACACTGAAGCTTTCTTT. Residues: CASSSHGNTEAFF.

The V gene is TRBV7-2, the J gene TRBJ2-7; tentatively, D is TRBD1 (5 bases). This CDR3 region has 15 residues. Germline V CDR1 and CDR2: SGHTA, FQGNSA. V was clipped by 1 base and J by 4 bases, with 14 bases between them. The CDR3 nucleotides read TGTGCCAGCAGCTTAGTTTGGCAGGGCCCATACGAGCAGTACTTC. It specifies CASSLVWQGPYEQYF.

The chain links TRBV6-5 to TRBJ1-4; no clear D gene. The germline CDR1 and CDR2 sequences are MNHEY and SVGAGI. The CDR3 has 14 residues. V dropped 5 bases and J dropped 8 bases, with 15 bases sitting between them. The CDR3 loop is CASSETYRAEKLFF. CDR3 nucleotides: TGTGCCAGCAGTGAAACTTATAGAGCCGAAAAACTGTTTTTT.

This sequence joins TRBV7-3 and TRBJ1-5, with D uncertain. V lost 4 bases and J 4 bases, leaving 5 bases between the germline ends. The CDR3 is 12 residues long. CDR1 and CDR2 (germline): SGHTA, FQGTGA. The CDR3 region has the DNA TGTGCCAGCAGCTCAATAAATCAGCCCCAGCATTTT. This translates into CASSSINQPQHF.

This chain joins TRBV18 and TRBJ2-1; D gene unclear. The CDR3 is 15 residues long. V dropped 2 bases and J dropped 5 bases, with 13 bases sitting between them. Germline CDR1 is KGHSH and CDR2 is LQKENI. CDR3 sequence reads: CASSPSAGRNNEQFF. DNA for the CDR3: TGTGCCAGCTCACCATCCGCCGGGCGAAACAATGAGCAGTTCTTC.

In regard to this clone: Its ends do not fully match the called genes, so a read error is possible. The V gene is TRBV18, the J gene TRBJ2-4; 7 bases are a match to TRBD1. The germline gives CDR1 KGHSH, CDR2 LQKENI. CDR3 size: 17 residues. The CDR3 DNA reads as TGTGCCAGCTCACCGCCCCATCCGGGACAGCCCAAAACCATTCAGTACTTC. Encoded protein: CASSPPHPGQPKTIQYF.

The J gene is TRBJ1-2, the V gene TRBV18; 9 nucleotides match TRBD1. The CDR3 loop spans 16 amino acids. V shed 0 bases, J shed 6 bases, and the junction held 8 bases outside the gene matches. Germline lookup yields CDR1 KGHSH and CDR2 LQKENI. CDR3 sequence (DNA): TGTGCCAGCTCACCACCTCTCGCCGGGACAGGGAATGGCTACACCTTC. This sequence encodes CASSPPLAGTGNGYTF.

This chain links TRBV6-5 with TRBJ1-2; the match to TRBD1 covers 8 bases. Trimming cost V 6 bases and J 2 bases; bases outside gene matches: 5. The CDR3 extends over 14 amino acids. Germline-derived CDR1 and CDR2 are MNHEY and SVGAGI. The CDR3 sequence: CASSRTGTNYGYTF. As DNA, the CDR3 is TGTGCCAGCAGCAGGACAGGGACGAACTATGGCTACACCTTC.